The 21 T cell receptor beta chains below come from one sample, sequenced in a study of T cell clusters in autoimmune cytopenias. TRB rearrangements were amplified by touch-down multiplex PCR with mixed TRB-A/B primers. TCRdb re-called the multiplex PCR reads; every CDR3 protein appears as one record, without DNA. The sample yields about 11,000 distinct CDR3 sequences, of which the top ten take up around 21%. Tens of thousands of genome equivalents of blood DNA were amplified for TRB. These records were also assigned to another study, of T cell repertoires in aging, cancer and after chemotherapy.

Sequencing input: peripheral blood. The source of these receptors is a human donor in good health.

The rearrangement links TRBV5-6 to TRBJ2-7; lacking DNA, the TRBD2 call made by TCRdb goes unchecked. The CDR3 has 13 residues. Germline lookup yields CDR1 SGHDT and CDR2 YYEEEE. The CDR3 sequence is CASSLRPLYEQYF.

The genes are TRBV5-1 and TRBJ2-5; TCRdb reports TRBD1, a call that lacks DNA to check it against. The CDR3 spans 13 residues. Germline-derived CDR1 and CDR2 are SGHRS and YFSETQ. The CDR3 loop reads CASNHGQGETQYF.

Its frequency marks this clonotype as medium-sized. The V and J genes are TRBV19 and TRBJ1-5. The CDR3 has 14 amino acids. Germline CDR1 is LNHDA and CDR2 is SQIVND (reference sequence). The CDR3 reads CASSIGNWGQPQHF.

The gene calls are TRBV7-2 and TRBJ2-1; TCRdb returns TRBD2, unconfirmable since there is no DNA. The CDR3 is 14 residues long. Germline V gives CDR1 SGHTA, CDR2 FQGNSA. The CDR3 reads CASSLSSGEREQFF.

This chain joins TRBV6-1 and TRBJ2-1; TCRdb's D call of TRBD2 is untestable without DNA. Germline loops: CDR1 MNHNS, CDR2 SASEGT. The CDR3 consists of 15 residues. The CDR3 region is CASRGLLAVSYEQFF.

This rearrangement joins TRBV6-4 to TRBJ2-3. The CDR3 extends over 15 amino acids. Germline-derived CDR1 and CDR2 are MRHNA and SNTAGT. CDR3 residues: CASSSGVSSTDTQYF.

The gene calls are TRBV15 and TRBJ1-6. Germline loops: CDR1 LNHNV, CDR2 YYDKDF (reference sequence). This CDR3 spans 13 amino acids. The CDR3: CATGARYNSPLHF. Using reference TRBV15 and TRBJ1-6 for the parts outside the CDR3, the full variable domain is DAMVIQNPRYQVTQFGKPVTLSCSQTLNHNVMYWYQQKSSQAPKLLFHYYDKDFNNEADTPDNFQSRRPNTSFCFLDIRSPGLGDTAMYLCATGARYNSPLHFGNGTRLTVT.

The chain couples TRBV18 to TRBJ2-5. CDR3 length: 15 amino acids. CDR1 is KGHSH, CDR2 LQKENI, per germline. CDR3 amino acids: CASSPSLSTGETQYF.

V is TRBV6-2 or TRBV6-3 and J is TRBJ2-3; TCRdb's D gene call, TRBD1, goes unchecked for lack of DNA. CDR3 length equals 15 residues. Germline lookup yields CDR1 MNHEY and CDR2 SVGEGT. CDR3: CASSGAGGASDTQYF.

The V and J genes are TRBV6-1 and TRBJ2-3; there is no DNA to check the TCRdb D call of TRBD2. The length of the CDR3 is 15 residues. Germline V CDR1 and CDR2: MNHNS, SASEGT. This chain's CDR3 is CASNGLAGRTDTQYF.

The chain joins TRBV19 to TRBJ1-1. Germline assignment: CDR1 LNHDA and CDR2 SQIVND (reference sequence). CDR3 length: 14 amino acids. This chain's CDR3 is CASISGPHNTEAFF.

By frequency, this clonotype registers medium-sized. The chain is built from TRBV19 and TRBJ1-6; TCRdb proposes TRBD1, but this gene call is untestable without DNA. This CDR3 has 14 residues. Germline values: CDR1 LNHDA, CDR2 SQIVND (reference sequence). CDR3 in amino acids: CASSLGQGDSPLHF.

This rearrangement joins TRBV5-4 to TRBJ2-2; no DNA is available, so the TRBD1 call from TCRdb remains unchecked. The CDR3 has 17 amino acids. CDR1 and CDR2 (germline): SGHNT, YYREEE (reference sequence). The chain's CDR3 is CASSLVAGSGNTGELFF.

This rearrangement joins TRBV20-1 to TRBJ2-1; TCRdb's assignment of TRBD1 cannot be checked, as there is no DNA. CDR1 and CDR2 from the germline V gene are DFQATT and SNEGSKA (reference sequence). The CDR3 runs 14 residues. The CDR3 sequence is CSASSTSGKNEQFF.

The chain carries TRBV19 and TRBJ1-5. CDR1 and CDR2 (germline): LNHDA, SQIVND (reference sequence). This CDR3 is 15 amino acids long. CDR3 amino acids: CASSLEGGRNQPQHF. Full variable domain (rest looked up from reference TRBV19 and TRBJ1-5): DGGITQSPKYLFRKEGQNVTLSCEQNLNHDAMYWYRQDPGQGLRLIYYSQIVNDFQKGDIAEGYSVSREKKESFPLTVTSAQKNPTAFYLCASSLEGGRNQPQHFGDGTRLSIL.

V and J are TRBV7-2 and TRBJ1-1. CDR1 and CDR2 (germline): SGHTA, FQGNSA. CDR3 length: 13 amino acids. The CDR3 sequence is CASSPNMNTEAFF.

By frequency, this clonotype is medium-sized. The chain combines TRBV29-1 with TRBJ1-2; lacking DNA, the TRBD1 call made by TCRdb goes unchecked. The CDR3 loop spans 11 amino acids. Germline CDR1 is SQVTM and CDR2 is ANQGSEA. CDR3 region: CSDRQGDGYTF.

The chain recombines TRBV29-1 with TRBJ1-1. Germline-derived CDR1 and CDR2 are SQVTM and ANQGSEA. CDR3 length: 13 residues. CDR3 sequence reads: CSVKVEVNTEAFF.

The CDR3 protein is CASSFKNLAGVGETQYF. This chain links TRBV5-4 with TRBJ2-5; TCRdb's D gene call, TRBD2, goes unchecked for lack of DNA. Looked up from germline, CDR1 is SGHNT and CDR2 is YYREEE (reference sequence). The CDR3 extends over 17 amino acids.

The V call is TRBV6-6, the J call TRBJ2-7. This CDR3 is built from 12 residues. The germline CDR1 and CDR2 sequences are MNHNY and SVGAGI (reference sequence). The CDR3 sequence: CASSYAQYEQYF.

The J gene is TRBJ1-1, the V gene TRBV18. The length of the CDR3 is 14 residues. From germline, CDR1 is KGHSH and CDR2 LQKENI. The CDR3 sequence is CASSPQGYGTEAFF.